These T cell receptor beta chains were read from a single sample in a study of cytomegalovirus exposure and HLA in healthy donors. Method: immunoSEQ multiplex PCR; TCRdb's copy keeps in-frame clones and lacks some. The sample yields tens of thousands of clones, roughly 80% seen once. The sequencing sample was made of PBMCs. The origin of the receptors is a man aged 30 to 45 in good health and CMV-seronegative. CDR3s leave out the opening cysteine and the closing phenylalanine or tryptophan. Each record gives: V gene, D gene, J gene, CDR3 protein. D genes are given only for firm matches.

>TRBV9|TRBD2|TRBJ2-3
ASTQDSGGAVVSDTQY
>TRBV30|TRBD1|TRBJ1-2
ASGDRSNYGYT
>TRBV6-5|NA|TRBJ1-4
ASTKGQPNEKLF
>TRBV13|TRBD1|TRBJ2-7
ASSPYRDRAYEQY
>TRBV5-1|NA|TRBJ1-1
ASSFGGVVTEAF
>TRBV10-3|NA|TRBJ2-2
AGRGAGELF
>TRBV29-1|NA|TRBJ1-1
SVLGRGGGNTEAF
>TRBV20-1|NA|TRBJ1-1
SASLGAAF
>TRBV27|NA|TRBJ2-7
ACGRGTYEQY
>TRBV11-2|NA|TRBJ1-1
ASSLRQLTFMNTEAF
>TRBV4-3|TRBD1|TRBJ2-2
ASSFQGAPSTGELF
>TRBV30|TRBD1|TRBJ2-1
AWARDRSYNEQF
>TRBV6-1|TRBD2|TRBJ2-3
ASSAPRGLAATDTQY
>TRBV5-6|NA|TRBJ2-1
ASSPGVVFEQF
>TRBV6-1|TRBD1|TRBJ1-1
ASSEGGTGIQAF
>TRBV4-3|TRBD2|TRBJ2-2
ASSQDTQGSLAGGELF
>TRBV11-2|NA|TRBJ1-1
ASSGDRNTEAF
>TRBV6-5|TRBD1|TRBJ1-1
ASRRGQGVTEAF
>TRBV27|TRBD2|TRBJ2-1
ASGLGDYNEQF
>TRBV4-2|TRBD1|TRBJ2-1
ASSWGQGDYNEQF
>TRBV18|NA|TRBJ2-5
ASSPAPRETQY
>TRBV6-5|NA|TRBJ2-5
ASSYWASEYQETQY
>TRBV28|TRBD1|TRBJ1-2
ASSLSGTDYGYT
>TRBV7-2|NA|TRBJ2-1
ASSSEPSSRTSSYNEQF
>TRBV27|TRBD1|TRBJ2-5
ASKTGGSRETQY
>TRBV5-1|NA|TRBJ1-1
ASRGEWGGTEAF
>TRBV7-3|NA|TRBJ2-5
ASSLTSAGNLETQY
>TRBV11-3|NA|TRBJ1-2
ASSLVFLGYGYT
>TRBV19|TRBD1|TRBJ1-2
ASRPWTGSEYGYT
>TRBV7-3|NA|TRBJ1-3
ASSFTGQGGNTIY
>TRBV4-2|TRBD2|TRBJ2-3
ASSQEWTSRGDTQY
>TRBV4-3|TRBD1|TRBJ1-1
ASSQGFRGRSIWNTEAF
>TRBV29-1|NA|TRBJ2-5
SVLTGPQETQY
>TRBV27|TRBD2|TRBJ2-5
ASALLAGETQY
>TRBV5-1|TRBD1|TRBJ1-1
ASSPGQGWNTEAF
>TRBV5-1|TRBD1|TRBJ2-5
ASSLGQGIETQY
>TRBV28|NA|TRBJ1-4
ASRNFGGTNEKLF
>TRBV27|NA|TRBJ2-2
ASSLFQNTGELF